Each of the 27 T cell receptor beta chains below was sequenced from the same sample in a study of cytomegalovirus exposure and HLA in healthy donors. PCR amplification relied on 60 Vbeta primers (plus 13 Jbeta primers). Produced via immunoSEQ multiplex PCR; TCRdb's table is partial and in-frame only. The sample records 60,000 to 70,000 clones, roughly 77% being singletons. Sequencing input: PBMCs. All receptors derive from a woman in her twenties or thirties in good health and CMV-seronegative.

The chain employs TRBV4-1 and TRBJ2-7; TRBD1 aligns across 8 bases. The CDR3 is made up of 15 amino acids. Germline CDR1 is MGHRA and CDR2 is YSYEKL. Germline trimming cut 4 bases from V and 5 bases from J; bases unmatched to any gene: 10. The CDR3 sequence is CASSPPTTGVHEQYF. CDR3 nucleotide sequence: TGCGCCAGCAGCCCCCCGACGACAGGGGTCCACGAGCAGTACTTC.

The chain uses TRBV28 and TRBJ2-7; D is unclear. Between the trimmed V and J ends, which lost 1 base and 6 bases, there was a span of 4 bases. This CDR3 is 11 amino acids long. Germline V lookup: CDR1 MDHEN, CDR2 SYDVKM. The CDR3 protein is CASSLSFEQYF. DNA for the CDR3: TGTGCCAGCAGTTTATCTTTCGAGCAGTACTTC.

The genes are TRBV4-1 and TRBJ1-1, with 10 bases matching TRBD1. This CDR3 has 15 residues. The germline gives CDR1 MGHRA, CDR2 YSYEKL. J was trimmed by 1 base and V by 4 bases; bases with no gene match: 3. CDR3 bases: TGCGCCAGCAGCCGGACAGGGGGGGAGAACACTGAAGCTTTCTTT. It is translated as CASSRTGGENTEAFF.

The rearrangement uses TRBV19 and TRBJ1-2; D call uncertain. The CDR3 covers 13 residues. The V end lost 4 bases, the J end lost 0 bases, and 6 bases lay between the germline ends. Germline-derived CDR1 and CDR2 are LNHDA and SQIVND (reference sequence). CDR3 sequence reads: CASSTLANYGYTF. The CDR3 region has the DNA TGTGCCAGTAGTACCTTAGCTAACTATGGCTACACCTTC.

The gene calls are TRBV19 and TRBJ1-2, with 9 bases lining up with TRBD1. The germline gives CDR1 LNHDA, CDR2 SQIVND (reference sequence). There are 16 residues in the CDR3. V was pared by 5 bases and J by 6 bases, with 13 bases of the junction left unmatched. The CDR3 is CASSPGPYRGRNGYTF. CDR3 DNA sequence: TGTGCCAGTAGTCCGGGCCCCTACAGGGGGCGGAATGGCTACACCTTC.

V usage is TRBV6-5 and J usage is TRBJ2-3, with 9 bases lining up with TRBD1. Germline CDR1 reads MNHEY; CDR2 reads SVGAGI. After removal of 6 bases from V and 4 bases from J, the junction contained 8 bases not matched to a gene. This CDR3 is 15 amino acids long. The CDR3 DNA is TGTGCCAGCAGCCAAGACAGGGGGAAGGCAGATACGCAGTATTTT. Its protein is CASSQDRGKADTQYF.

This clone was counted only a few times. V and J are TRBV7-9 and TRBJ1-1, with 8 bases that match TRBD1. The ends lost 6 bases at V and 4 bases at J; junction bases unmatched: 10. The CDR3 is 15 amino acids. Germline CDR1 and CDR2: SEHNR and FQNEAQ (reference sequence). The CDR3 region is CASRMDRAGITEAFF. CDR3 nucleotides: TGTGCCAGCAGAATGGACAGGGCGGGGATCACTGAAGCTTTCTTT. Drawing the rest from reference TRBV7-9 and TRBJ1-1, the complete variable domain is DTGVSQNPRHKITKRGQNVTFRCDPISEHNRLYWYRQTLGQGPEFLTYFQNEAQLEKSRLLSDRFSAERPKGSFSTLEIQRTEQGDSAMYLCASRMDRAGITEAFFGQGTRLTVV.

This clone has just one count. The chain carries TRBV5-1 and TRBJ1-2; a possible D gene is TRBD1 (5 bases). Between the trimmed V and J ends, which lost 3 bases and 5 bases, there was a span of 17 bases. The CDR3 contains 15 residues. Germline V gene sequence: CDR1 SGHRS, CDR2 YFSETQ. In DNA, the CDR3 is TGCGCCAGCAGCTCCCAGACAGTATGGTCTTATGGCTACACCTTC. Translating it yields CASSSQTVWSYGYTF.

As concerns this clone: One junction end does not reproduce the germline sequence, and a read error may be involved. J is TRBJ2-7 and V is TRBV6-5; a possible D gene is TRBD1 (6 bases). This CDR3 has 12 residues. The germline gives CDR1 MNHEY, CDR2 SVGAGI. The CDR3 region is CASNPKTGPLSF. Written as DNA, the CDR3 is TGTGCCAGCAACCCCAAGACAGGCCCGCTGAGCTTC.

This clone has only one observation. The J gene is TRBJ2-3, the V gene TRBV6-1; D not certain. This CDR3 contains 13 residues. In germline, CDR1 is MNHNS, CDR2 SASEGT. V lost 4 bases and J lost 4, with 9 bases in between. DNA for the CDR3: TGTGCCAGCAGTGTAAGATCAGCAGATACGCAGTATTTT. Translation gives CASSVRSADTQYF.

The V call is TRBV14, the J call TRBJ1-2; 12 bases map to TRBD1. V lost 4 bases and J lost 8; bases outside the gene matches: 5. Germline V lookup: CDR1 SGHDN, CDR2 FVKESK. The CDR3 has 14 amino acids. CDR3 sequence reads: CASSPGTGGLGYTF. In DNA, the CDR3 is TGTGCCAGCAGCCCTGGGACAGGGGGCCTCGGCTACACCTTC.

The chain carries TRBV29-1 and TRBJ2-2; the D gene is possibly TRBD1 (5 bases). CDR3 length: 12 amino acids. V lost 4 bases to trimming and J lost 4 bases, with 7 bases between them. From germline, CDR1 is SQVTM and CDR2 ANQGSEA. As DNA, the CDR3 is TGCAGCGTTGCAAGGGGCACCGGGGAGCTGTTTTTT. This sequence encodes CSVARGTGELFF.

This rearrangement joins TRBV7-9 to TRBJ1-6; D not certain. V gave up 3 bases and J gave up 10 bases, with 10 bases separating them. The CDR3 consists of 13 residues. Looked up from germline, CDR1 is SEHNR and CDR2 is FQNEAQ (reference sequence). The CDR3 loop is CASSFGPGSPLHF. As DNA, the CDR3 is TGTGCCAGCAGCTTTGGTCCGGGGTCACCCCTCCACTTT.

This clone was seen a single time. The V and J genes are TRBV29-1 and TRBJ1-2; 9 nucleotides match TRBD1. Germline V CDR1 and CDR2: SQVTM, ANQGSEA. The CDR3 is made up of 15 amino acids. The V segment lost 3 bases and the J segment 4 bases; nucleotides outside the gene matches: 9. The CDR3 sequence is CSVEGQGSGFYGYTF. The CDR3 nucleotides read TGCAGCGTTGAGGGACAGGGCTCCGGCTTCTATGGCTACACCTTC.

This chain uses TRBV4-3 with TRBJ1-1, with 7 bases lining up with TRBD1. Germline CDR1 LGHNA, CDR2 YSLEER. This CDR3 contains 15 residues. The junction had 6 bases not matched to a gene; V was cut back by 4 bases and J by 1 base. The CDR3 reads CASSLYHRGNTEAFF. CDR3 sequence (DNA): TGCGCCAGCAGCCTTTATCACAGGGGGAACACTGAAGCTTTCTTT.

CDR3 DNA: TGCGCCAGCCGTGGGGGAGGGCTTTCCGCTAATTCACCCCTCCACTTT. It yields the protein CASRGGGLSANSPLHF. The chain employs TRBV5-1 and TRBJ1-6; TRBD1 might be the D (5 bases). Trimming cost V 7 bases and J 6 bases, with 20 bases left between them. CDR3 length: 16 residues. CDR1 is SGHRS and CDR2 is YFSETQ in the germline V gene. The variable domain in full, completed from reference TRBV5-1 and TRBJ1-6, reads KAGVTQTPRYLIKTRGQQVTLSCSPISGHRSVSWYQQTPGQGLQFLFEYFSETQRNKGNFPGRFSGRQFSNSRSEMNVSTLELGDSALYLCASRGGGLSANSPLHFGNGTRLTVT.

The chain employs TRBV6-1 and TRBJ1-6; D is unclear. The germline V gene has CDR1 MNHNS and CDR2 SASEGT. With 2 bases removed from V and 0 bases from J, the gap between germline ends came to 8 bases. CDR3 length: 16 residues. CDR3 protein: CASSERWSSYNSPLHF. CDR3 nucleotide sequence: TGTGCCAGCAGTGAAAGGTGGAGCTCCTATAATTCACCCCTCCACTTT.

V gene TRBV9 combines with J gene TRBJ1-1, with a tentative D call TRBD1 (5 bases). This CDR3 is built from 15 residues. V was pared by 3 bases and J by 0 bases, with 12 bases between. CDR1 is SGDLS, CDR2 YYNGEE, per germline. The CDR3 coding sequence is TGTGCCAGCAGCGGACTCACAGGTTTGAACACTGAAGCTTTCTTT. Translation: CASSGLTGLNTEAFF. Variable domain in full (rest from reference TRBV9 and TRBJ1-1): DSGVTQTPKHLITATGQRVTLRCSPRSGDLSVYWYQQSLDQGLQFLIQYYNGEERAKGNILERFSAQQFPDLHSELNLSSLELGDSALYFCASSGLTGLNTEAFFGQGTRLTVV.

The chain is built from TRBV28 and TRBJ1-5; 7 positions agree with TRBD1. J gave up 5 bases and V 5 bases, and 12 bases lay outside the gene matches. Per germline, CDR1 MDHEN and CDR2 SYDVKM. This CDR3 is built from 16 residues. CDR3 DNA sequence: TGTGCCAGCAGTCCTAGAAGACAGGGCCTGGATCAGCCCCAGCATTTT. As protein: CASSPRRQGLDQPQHF.

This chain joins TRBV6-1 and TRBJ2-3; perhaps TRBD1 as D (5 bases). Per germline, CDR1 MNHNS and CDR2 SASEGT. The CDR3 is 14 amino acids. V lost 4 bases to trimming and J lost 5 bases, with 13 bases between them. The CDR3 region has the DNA TGTGCCAGCAGTGGACAGAGTTCTGTAGATACGCAGTATTTT. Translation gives CASSGQSSVDTQYF.

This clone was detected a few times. CDR3 bases: TGTGCCAGCAGACGAGACGGGACAGGGAGCGGGGAGCTGTTTTTT. This codes for CASRRDGTGSGELFF. The rearrangement joins TRBV11-2 to TRBJ2-2; TRBD1 matches 9 bases. V was clipped by 6 bases and J by 7 bases; unmatched bases: 9. The length of the CDR3 is 15 residues. Germline lookup yields CDR1 SGHAT and CDR2 FQNNGV.

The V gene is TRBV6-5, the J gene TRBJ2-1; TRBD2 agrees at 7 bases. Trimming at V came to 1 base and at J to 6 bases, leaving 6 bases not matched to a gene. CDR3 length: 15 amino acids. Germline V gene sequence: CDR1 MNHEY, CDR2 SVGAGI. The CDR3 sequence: CASSYYRGVINEQFF. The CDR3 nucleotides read TGTGCCAGCAGTTACTACCGGGGGGTAATCAATGAGCAGTTCTTC.

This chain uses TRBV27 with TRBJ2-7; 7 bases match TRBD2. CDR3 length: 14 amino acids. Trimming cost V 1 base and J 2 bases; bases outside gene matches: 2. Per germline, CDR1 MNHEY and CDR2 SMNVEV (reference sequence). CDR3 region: CASSLFGGAYEQYF. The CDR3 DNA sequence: TGTGCCAGCAGTTTATTTGGGGGGGCCTACGAGCAGTACTTC.

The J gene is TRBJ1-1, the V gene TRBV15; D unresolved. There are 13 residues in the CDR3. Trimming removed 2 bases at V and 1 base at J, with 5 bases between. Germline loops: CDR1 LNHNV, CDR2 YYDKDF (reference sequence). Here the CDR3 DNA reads TGTGCCACCAGCAGACGCAGGAACACTGAAGCTTTCTTT. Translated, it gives CATSRRRNTEAFF.

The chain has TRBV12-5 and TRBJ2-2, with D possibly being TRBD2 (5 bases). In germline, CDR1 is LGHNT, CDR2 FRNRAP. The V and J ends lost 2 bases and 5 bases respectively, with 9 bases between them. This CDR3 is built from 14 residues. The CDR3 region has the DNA TGTGCTAGTGGTTTGCGGGAAACGACCGGGGAGCTGTTTTTT. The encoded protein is CASGLRETTGELFF.

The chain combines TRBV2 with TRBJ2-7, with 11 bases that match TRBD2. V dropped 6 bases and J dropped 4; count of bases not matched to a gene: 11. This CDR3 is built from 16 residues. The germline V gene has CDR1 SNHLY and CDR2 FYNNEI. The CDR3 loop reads CASRDLAGGFPYEQYF. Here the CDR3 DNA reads TGTGCCAGCAGAGACCTAGCGGGGGGTTTCCCGTACGAGCAGTACTTC.

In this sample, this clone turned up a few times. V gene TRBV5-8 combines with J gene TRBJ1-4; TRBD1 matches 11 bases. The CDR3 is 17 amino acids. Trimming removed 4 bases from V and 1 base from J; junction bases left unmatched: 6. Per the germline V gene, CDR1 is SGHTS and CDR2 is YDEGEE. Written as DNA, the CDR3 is TGTGCCAGCAGCCCCGGACAGGGGGCTTTAACTAATGAAAAACTGTTTTTT. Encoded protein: CASSPGQGALTNEKLFF.